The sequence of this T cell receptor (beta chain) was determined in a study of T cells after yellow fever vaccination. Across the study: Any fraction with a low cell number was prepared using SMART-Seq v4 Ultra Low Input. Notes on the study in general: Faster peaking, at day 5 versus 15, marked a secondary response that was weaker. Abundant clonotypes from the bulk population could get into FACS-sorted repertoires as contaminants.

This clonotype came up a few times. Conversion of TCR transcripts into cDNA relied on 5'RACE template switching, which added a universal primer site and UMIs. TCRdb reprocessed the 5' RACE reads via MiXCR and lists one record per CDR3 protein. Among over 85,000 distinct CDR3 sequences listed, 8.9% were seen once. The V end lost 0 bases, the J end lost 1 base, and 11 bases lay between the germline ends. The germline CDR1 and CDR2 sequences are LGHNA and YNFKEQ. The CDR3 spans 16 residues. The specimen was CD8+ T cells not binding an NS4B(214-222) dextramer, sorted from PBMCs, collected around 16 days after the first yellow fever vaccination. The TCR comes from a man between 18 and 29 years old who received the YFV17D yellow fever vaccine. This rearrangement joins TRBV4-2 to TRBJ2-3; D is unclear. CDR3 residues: CASSQDPRARTDTQYF. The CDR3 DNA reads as TGTGCCAGCAGCCAAGATCCACGAGCCCGCACAGATACGCAGTATTTT.